Presented here are 4 T cell receptor beta chains from one specimen sequenced in a study of T cell responses to AZD1222 COVID-19 vaccine. The repertoire was sequenced with immunoSEQ multiplex PCR; TCRdb's copy has only in-frame clones and lacks some. The sample consists of around 100,000 clones, around 90% of them appearing once. The sequenced sample was peripheral blood, obtained on day 0 of AZD1222 vaccination. The receptors stem from an adult in good health.

Here the CDR3 reads CASSQEETGRRYGYTF. CDR3 nucleotide sequence: TGTGCCAGCAGCCAAGAAGAAACAGGGAGAAGGTATGGCTACACCTTC. The chain is built from TRBV3-1 (or the pseudogene TRBV3-2) and TRBJ1-2, with D maybe TRBD1 (6 bases). Germline V gene data show CDR1 as LGHDT and CDR2 as YNNKEL (reference sequence). Deletions cut 0 bases from V and 5 bases from J, with 16 bases between. The CDR3 is made up of 16 amino acids.

In nucleotides, the CDR3 is TGTGCCAGCTCCCTCTCTAGCGGGAGTGATTGGGAGCAGTTCTTC. Encoded protein: CASSLSSGSDWEQFF. This rearrangement joins TRBV28 to TRBJ2-1, with TRBD2 matching 10 bases. Germline V gene sequence: CDR1 MDHEN, CDR2 SYDVKM. Unmatched junction bases numbered 14, after V lost 8 bases and J lost 10 bases. There are 15 residues in the CDR3.

The gene calls are TRBV4-2 and TRBJ2-2, with D possibly being TRBD2 (6 bases). V lost 1 base, J lost 8 bases, and 14 bases lay in between. Germline loops: CDR1 LGHNA, CDR2 YNFKEQ. The CDR3 runs 15 residues. CDR3 DNA: TGTGCCAGCAGCCAAGCGTTACTAGCTCGAGGGGAGCTGTTTTTT. Its translation: CASSQALLARGELFF.

In its sample, this clone was seen once. CDR3 residues: CASSISGGAHNEQFF. CDR3 coding DNA: TGTGCCAGCAGTATATCAGGGGGGGCGCACAATGAGCAGTTCTTC. This sequence joins TRBV28 and TRBJ2-1; D tentatively fits TRBD1 or TRBD2 (7 bases each). The CDR3 has 15 amino acids. Trimming shortened V by 5 bases and J by 5 bases, and 16 bases separated the two germline ends. Per the germline V gene, CDR1 is MDHEN and CDR2 is SYDVKM.